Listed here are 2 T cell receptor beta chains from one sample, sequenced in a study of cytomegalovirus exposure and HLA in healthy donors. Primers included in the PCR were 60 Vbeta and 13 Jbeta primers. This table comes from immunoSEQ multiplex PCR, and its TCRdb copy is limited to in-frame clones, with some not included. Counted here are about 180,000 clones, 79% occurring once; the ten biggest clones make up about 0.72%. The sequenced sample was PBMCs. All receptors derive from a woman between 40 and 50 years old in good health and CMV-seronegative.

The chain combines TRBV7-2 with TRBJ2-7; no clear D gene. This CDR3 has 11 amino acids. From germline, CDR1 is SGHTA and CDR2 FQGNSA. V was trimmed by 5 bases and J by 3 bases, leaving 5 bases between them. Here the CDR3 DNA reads TGTGCCAGCAGCACCTACTACGAGCAGTACTTC. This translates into CASSTYYEQYF. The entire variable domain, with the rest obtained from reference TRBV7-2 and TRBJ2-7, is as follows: GAGVSQSPSNKVTEKGKDVELRCDPISGHTALYWYRQSLGQGLEFLIYFQGNSAPDKSGLPSDRFSAERTGGSVSTLTIQRTQQEDSAVYLCASSTYYEQYFGPGTRLTVT.

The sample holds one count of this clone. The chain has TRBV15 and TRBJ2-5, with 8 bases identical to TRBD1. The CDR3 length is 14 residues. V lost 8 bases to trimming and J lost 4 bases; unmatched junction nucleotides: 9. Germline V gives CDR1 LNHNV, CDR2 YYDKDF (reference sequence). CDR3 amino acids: CATRETGARETQYF. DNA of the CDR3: TGTGCCACCCGAGAGACAGGGGCCAGAGAGACCCAGTACTTC.